The 21 T cell receptor beta chains below all came from one sample that was sequenced in a study of metastatic and nonmetastatic thyroid tumors. TCRdb re-clonotyped the PCR reads via MiXCR. The data contain 50,000 to 60,000 clones, approximately 17% of them seen just once; the ten biggest clones take up around 3%. None of the patients had undergone any treatment ahead of thyroid surgery. Sequenced input: blood. All receptors come from a female donor with papillary thyroid cancer or a benign thyroid nodule (not recorded which). Some clones in this sample may be carry-over from other donors' samples.

The chain links TRBV7-8 to TRBJ2-3; the D is unclear. The germline V gene has CDR1 SGHVS and CDR2 FQNEAQ. This CDR3 comprises 14 residues. Trimming pared 5 bases from V and 4 bases from J, leaving 13 bases between. DNA of the CDR3: TGTGCCAGCAGCCGCTTAGCCTTCGCAGATACGCAGTATTTT. It codes for CASSRLAFADTQYF.

This clone appeared many times. The chain links TRBV12-5 to TRBJ2-5, with unresolved D. Trimming pared 1 base from V and 5 bases from J, leaving 8 bases between. Germline assignment: CDR1 LGHNT and CDR2 FRNRAP. The CDR3 extends over 13 amino acids. CDR3 DNA: TGTGCTAGTGGTTTGGGGCACCGCGAGACCCAGTACTTC. Translating it yields CASGLGHRETQYF.

This clone showed up many times. Other nucleotide sequences in the sample specify the same CDR3. The rearrangement joins TRBV10-3 to TRBJ2-3; perhaps TRBD2 as D (6 bases). Trimming took 2 bases from V and 4 from J, leaving 13 bases between them. Germline assignment: CDR1 ENHRY and CDR2 SYGVKD. CDR3 length: 15 amino acids. CDR3 sequence: CAISERGGGADTQYF. In DNA, the CDR3 is TGTGCCATCAGTGAGAGAGGCGGAGGGGCAGATACGCAGTATTTT.

This clone was recorded many times. The genes are TRBV24-1 and TRBJ1-2, with 8 bases identical to TRBD1. CDR3 size: 16 residues. V shed 2 bases and J 5 bases; nucleotides not matched to a gene: 9. Germline CDR1 reads KGHDR; CDR2 reads SFDVKD. CDR3 loop: CATSDSRQGKGYGYTF. Written as DNA, the CDR3 is TGTGCCACCAGTGATTCACGACAGGGGAAAGGGTATGGCTACACCTTC.

This clone qualifies as large. In the same sample, other DNA sequences code for this CDR3. V and J are TRBV6-1 and TRBJ1-3; D is perhaps TRBD1 (6 bases). The germline CDR1 and CDR2 sequences are MNHNS and SASEGT. The CDR3 has 14 residues. V dropped 7 bases and J dropped 0 bases, with 10 bases sitting between them. CDR3 sequence (DNA): TGTGCCAGCAAACAGGGACGCTCTGGAAACACCATATATTTT. Protein sequence: CASKQGRSGNTIYF.

This clone has ten or more counts. The chain employs TRBV18 and TRBJ2-7; TRBD2 might be the D (5 bases). This CDR3 is 12 amino acids long. Germline-derived CDR1 and CDR2 are KGHSH and LQKENI. Trimming stripped 5 bases from V and 6 bases from J, with 11 bases between. The DNA for the CDR3 is TGTGCCAGCTCAGGACGGGATGGCGAGCAGTACTTC. Its translation is CASSGRDGEQYF.

The rearrangement joins TRBV20-1 to TRBJ2-5, with TRBD1 as a possible D gene (6 bases). The CDR3 runs 15 residues. The germline V gene encodes CDR1 DFQATT and CDR2 SNEGSKA (reference sequence). Trimming left V 0 bases short and J 9 bases short, with 20 bases between. This CDR3 is CSARERWGLGQAQYF. The CDR3 DNA reads as TGCAGTGCTAGAGAGAGGTGGGGGCTGGGGCAGGCCCAGTACTTC.

In this sample, this clone turned up many times. This sequence joins TRBV4-2 and TRBJ2-3; D gene uncertain. This CDR3 spans 15 amino acids. Between the trimmed V and J ends, which lost 3 bases and 2 bases, there was a span of 12 bases. Germline V CDR1 and CDR2: LGHNA, YNFKEQ. The CDR3 loop is CASSHASTSTDTQYF. CDR3 DNA: TGTGCCAGCAGCCACGCTTCCACTTCCACAGATACGCAGTATTTT.

This clone was seen at least ten times. Just one base apart from a much larger clone, this may be a read error. The rearrangement uses TRBV20-1 and TRBJ2-7, with TRBD2 matching over 11 bases. The length of the CDR3 is 15 residues. CDR1 and CDR2 from the germline V gene are DFQATT and SNEGSKA (reference sequence). Here the CDR3 reads CSASGTSGSSDEQYF. CDR3 coding DNA: TGCAGTGCTAGTGGAACTAGCGGGAGCTCCGACGAGCAGTACTTC.

This clone has a count of ten or more. The chain recombines TRBV28 with TRBJ2-2; D is ambiguous. This CDR3 comprises 14 residues. CDR1 and CDR2 from the germline V gene are MDHEN and SYDVKM. Trimming left V 3 bases short and J 1 base short, with 6 bases between. The CDR3 region is CASSFRQNTGELFF. In nucleotides, the CDR3 is TGTGCCAGCAGTTTTCGGCAGAACACCGGGGAGCTGTTTTTT.

The chain links TRBV27 to TRBJ2-1; 7 nucleotides line up with TRBD2. The germline V gene encodes CDR1 MNHEY and CDR2 SMNVEV (reference sequence). Unmatched junction bases numbered 7, after V lost 5 bases and J lost 3 bases. The CDR3 contains 15 residues. CDR3 coding DNA: TGTGCCAGCAGTGCTCTAGCGGTCATCTACAATGAGCAGTTCTTC. The encoded protein is CASSALAVIYNEQFF.

V usage is TRBV30 and J usage is TRBJ1-1; TRBD1 matches at 7 bases. This CDR3 spans 15 amino acids. Trimming took 1 base from V and 1 from J; bases not matched to a gene: 6. Germline CDR1 reads GTSNPN; CDR2 reads SVGIG (reference sequence). This chain's CDR3 is CAWSDMDRRNTEAFF. The CDR3 bases are TGTGCCTGGAGTGACATGGACAGGAGGAACACTGAAGCTTTCTTT.

The rearrangement links TRBV6-1 to TRBJ2-7, with 7 bases matching TRBD2. Trimming at V came to 6 bases and at J to 5 bases, leaving 7 bases not matched to a gene. Germline CDR1 MNHNS, CDR2 SASEGT. This CDR3 has 13 amino acids. In nucleotides, the CDR3 is TGTGCCAGCAGGGAGCGGGACTGGGACGAGCAGTACTTC. Translation gives CASRERDWDEQYF.

There are many counts of this clone. The chain is built from TRBV20-1 and TRBJ1-1; tentatively, D is TRBD1 (5 bases). The CDR3 loop spans 14 amino acids. V lost 6 bases and J 4 bases, leaving 18 bases between the germline ends. The V gene's germline CDR1 is DFQATT and CDR2 SNEGSKA (reference sequence). The CDR3 loop is CSATKGGGGTEAFF. The CDR3 DNA sequence: TGCAGTGCAACAAAAGGCGGGGGGGGCACTGAAGCTTTCTTT.

This clone was recorded many times. This sequence joins TRBV4-1 and TRBJ1-4, with a possible D match to TRBD1 (5 bases). V lost 2 bases and J 12 bases, leaving 13 bases between the germline ends. This CDR3 is 13 amino acids long. Germline assignment: CDR1 MGHRA and CDR2 YSYEKL. As DNA, the CDR3 is TGCGCCAGCAGCCAACTCCCAGGGTCACAACTGTTTTTT. Encoded protein: CASSQLPGSQLFF.

A note on this clone: This may come from a read error, since a much larger clone is one base off. J is TRBJ1-5 and V is TRBV10-2; D is perhaps TRBD1 (5 bases). CDR1 is WSHSY and CDR2 is SAAADI in the germline V gene. The CDR3 runs 14 residues. Trimming shortened V by 6 bases and J by 4 bases, and 13 bases separated the two germline ends. The CDR3 reads CASSTTGGNQPQHF. Written as DNA, the CDR3 is TGCGCCAGCAGCACAACGGGGGGAAATCAGCCCCAGCATTTT.

This clone came up many times. The chain links TRBV4-1 to TRBJ1-3, with D maybe TRBD1 (5 bases). V lost 4 bases, J lost 9 bases, and 19 bases lay in between. The CDR3 length is 15 residues. Germline V gene data show CDR1 as MGHRA and CDR2 as YSYEKL. CDR3 in amino acids: CASSPHRGRDFTIYF. DNA for the CDR3: TGCGCCAGCAGCCCACATAGGGGACGGGATTTCACCATATATTTT.

Notes on this clone: Given a much more abundant clone one base away, this may be a read error. Additional DNA sequences in this sample encode the identical CDR3. V is TRBV7-3 and J is TRBJ1-1; D is undetermined. The V end lost 3 bases, the J end lost 0 bases, and 8 bases lay between the germline ends. CDR3 length: 14 amino acids. CDR1 is SGHTA, CDR2 FQGTGA, per germline. The CDR3 nucleotides read TGTGCCAGCAGCTTGAGTCCAGTGAACACTGAAGCTTTCTTT. Translation: CASSLSPVNTEAFF.

To note about this clone: It may be a read error: a sequence one base away is much more abundant. V usage is TRBV29-1 and J usage is TRBJ2-1, with a possible D match to TRBD2 (7 bases). The V end was cut by 6 bases, the J end by 10 bases, with 19 bases between. The CDR3 loop spans 13 amino acids. Germline V gives CDR1 SQVTM, CDR2 ANQGSEA. The CDR3 coding sequence is TGCAGCGTCGAACCATGGGGGGGCCTGGAGCAGTTCTTC. It codes for CSVEPWGGLEQFF.

This clone was observed at least ten times. This rearrangement joins TRBV10-3 to TRBJ1-2; D might be TRBD1 (6 bases). Germline V lookup: CDR1 ENHRY, CDR2 SYGVKD. The V and J ends lost 3 bases and 5 bases respectively, with 7 bases between them. This CDR3 is 12 amino acids long. CDR3 region: CAISDRGYGYTF. The DNA for the CDR3 is TGTGCCATCAGTGACAGGGGATATGGCTACACCTTC.

This clone was seen a few times. The chain joins TRBV12-5 to TRBJ2-1; possibly TRBD1 or TRBD2 for D (5 bases each). Trimming removed 6 bases at V and 8 bases at J, with 17 bases between. The CDR3 contains 14 residues. The germline CDR1 and CDR2 sequences are LGHNT and FRNRAP. The CDR3 sequence is CASGRDGRQYEQFF. CDR3 DNA sequence: TGTGCTAGTGGACGGGACGGTAGACAGTATGAGCAGTTCTTC.